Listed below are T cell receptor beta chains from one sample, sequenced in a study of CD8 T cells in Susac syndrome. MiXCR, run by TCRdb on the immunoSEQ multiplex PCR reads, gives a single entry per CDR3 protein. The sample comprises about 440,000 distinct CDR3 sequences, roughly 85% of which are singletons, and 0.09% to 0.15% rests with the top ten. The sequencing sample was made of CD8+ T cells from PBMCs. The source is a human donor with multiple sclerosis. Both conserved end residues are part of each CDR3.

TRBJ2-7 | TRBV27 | CASRETEYYEQYF
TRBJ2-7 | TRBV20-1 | CSASGVLAGATSYEQYF
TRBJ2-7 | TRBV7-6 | CASSLRTAGPYEQYF
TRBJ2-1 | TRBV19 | CASSAPRPARSKNEQFF
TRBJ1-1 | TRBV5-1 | CASSLRAQQGETEAFF
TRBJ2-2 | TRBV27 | CASSLLGDRGIGELFF
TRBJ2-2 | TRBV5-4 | CASSFWGGAGELFF
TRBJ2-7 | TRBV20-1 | CSARDPTVIRGGYYEQYF
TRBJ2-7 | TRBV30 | CAWSVGAGRGEQYF
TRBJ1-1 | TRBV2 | CARPKDRLETEAFF
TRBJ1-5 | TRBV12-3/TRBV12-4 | CASSQGGSQPQHF
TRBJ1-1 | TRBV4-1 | CASSDRAYSNTEAFF
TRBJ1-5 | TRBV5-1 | CASSLRDPENQPQHF
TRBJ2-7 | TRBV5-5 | CASSSPDTPYEQYF
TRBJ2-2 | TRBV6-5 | CASSYRGNTGELFF
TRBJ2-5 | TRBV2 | CASRGTTGGAGTQYF
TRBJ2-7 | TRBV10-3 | CAISEGLEGACEQYF
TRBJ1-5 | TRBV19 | CASTGQGKFSNQPQHF
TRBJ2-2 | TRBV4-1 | CASRLGGQNTGELFF
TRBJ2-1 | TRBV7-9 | CASSSVRLIEVEQFF
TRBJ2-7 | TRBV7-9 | CASSLGVGASLYEQYF
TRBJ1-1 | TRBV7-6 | CASSPLDRREAFF
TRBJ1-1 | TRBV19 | CASSPEGVRTEAFF
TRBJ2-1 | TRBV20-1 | CSASAGQVGYNEQFF
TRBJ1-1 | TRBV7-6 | CASSLVQGFNTEAFF
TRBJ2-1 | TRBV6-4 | CASSGGTGAYNEQFF
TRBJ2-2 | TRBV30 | CAWTGGLNTGELFF
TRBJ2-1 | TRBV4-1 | CASSQNLGGGSNEQFF
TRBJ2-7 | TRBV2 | CAIRGGVSYEQYF
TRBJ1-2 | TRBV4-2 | CASSLGQGISNYGYTF
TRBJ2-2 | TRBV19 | CASSIAGYGELFF
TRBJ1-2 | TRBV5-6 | CASSRGLYGYTF
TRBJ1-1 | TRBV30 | CARSSLAPLEAFF
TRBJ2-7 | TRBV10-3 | CATRGFSSYEQYF
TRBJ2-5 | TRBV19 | CASKDVTDQETQYF
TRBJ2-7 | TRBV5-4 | CASSLTLGNEQYF
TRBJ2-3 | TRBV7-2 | CAIRTDTQYF
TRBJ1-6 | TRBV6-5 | CASSYGSVLHF
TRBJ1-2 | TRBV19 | CASSAADRLPYGYTF
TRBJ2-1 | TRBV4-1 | CASSQAGVAGAPEQFF
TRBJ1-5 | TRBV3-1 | CASSAGSYSNQPQHF
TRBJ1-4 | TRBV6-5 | CASSLGWAGGPTNEKLFF
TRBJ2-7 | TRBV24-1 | CATSDFAGTPRVWEQYF
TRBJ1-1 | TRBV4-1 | CASSQDQGRKVEAFF
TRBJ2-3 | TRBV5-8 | CASSSQGSGTDTQYF
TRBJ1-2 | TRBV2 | CASSAWTGDGYTF